This T cell receptor (beta chain) stems from a study of T-cell reconstitution after alpha-beta-depleted transplantation in children. This CDR3 spans 15 amino acids. The V gene's germline CDR1 is KGHSH and CDR2 LQKENI. The V and J ends lost 0 bases and 12 bases, in that order; junction bases with no gene match: 10. Unique molecular identifiers were used in preparing the TCRbeta library. One entry per CDR3 protein results from TCRdb running MiXCR on the PCR reads. Here the sample spans roughly 300,000 distinct CDR3 sequences, 10% being singletons. Sequencing was performed on PBMCs from the stem cell graft donor, taken from the stem cell graft. The clonotype comes from a human donor who donated a stem cell graft to a child with acute lymphoblastic leukemia. The chain couples TRBV18 to TRBJ2-1, with TRBD2 identical over 8 bases. CDR3 in amino acids: CASSPPGLAEGGQFF. In nucleotides, the CDR3 is TGTGCCAGCTCACCACCCGGACTAGCCGAAGGTGGGCAGTTCTTC.